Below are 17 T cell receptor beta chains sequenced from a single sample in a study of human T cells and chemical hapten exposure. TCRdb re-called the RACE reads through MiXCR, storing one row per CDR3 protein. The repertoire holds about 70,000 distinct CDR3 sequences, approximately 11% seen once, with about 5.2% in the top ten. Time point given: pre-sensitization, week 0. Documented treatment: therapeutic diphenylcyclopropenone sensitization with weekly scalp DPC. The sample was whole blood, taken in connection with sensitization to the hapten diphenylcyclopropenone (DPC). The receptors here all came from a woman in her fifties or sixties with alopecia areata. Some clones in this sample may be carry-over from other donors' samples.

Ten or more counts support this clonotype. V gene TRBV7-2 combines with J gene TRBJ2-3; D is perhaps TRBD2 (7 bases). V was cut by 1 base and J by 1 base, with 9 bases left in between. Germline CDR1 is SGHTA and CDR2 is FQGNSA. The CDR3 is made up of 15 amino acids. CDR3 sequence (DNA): TGTGCCAGCAGCTTAGGGCGGGGGCGCACAGATACGCAGTATTTT. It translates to CASSLGRGRTDTQYF.

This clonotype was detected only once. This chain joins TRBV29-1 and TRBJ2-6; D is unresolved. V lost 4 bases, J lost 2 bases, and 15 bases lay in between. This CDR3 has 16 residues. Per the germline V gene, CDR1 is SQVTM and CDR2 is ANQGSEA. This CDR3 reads CSVVSGLTPGANVLTF. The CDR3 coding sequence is TGCAGCGTTGTGTCAGGTCTAACCCCTGGGGCCAACGTCCTGACTTTC. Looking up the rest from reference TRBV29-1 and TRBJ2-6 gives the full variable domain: SAVISQKPSRDICQRGTSLTIQCQVDSQVTMMFWYRQQPGQSLTLIATANQGSEATYESGFVIDKFPISRPNLTFSTLTVSNMSPEDSSIYLCSVVSGLTPGANVLTFGAGSRLTVL.

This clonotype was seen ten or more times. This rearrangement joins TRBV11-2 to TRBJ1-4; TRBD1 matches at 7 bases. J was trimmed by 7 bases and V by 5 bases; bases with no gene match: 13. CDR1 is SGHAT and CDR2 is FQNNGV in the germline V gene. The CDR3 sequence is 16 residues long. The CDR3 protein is CASSRGVTGRSEKLFF. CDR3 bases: TGTGCCAGCAGCAGGGGAGTGACAGGGAGAAGTGAAAAACTGTTTTTT.

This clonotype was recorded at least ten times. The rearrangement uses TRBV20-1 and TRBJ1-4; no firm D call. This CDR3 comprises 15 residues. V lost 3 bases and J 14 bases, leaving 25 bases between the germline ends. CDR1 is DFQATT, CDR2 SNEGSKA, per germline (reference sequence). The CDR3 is CSASTKIAALGPLFF. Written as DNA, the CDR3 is TGCAGTGCTAGCACGAAAATCGCCGCTCTTGGTCCCCTGTTTTTT.

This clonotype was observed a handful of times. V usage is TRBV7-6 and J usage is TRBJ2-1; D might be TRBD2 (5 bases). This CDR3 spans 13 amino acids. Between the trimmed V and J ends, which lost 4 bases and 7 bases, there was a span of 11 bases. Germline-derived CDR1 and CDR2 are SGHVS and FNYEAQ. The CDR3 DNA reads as TGTGCCAGCAGCTCCGACTATAATAATGAGCAGTTCTTC. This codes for CASSSDYNNEQFF.

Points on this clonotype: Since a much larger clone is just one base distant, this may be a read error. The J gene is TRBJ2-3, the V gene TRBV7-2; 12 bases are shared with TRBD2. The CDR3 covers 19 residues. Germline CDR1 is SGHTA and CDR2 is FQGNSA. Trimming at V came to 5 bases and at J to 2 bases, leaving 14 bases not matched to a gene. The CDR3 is CASSPHVGLAGGPTDTQYF. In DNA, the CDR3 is TGTGCCAGCAGCCCGCATGTGGGGCTAGCGGGAGGGCCCACAGATACGCAGTATTTT.

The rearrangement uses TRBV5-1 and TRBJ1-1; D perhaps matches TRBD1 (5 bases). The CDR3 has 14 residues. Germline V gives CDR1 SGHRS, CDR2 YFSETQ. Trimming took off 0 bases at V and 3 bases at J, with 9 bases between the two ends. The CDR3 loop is CASSLAQGHTEAFF. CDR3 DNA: TGCGCCAGCAGCTTGGCCCAGGGTCACACTGAAGCTTTCTTT.

The CDR3 sequence is CASSLAPGGRVTSSTDTQYF. CDR3 in DNA: TGTGCCAGCAGCTTAGCCCCCGGGGGGAGAGTCACCTCTAGCACAGATACGCAGTATTTT. This chain links TRBV7-6 with TRBJ2-3, with TRBD2 identical over 7 bases. The trim removed 0 bases at V and 0 bases at J, leaving 15 bases unmatched. The CDR3 runs 20 residues. Looked up from germline, CDR1 is SGHVS and CDR2 is FNYEAQ.

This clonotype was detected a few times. The CDR3 coding sequence is TGTGCCAGCAGCCCCCACTTGAGCTCTGGGGCCAACGTCCTGACTTTC. This translates into CASSPHLSSGANVLTF. V and J are TRBV7-9 and TRBJ2-6, with D unresolved. In germline, CDR1 is SEHNR, CDR2 FQNEAQ (reference sequence). The CDR3 consists of 16 residues. Trimming stripped 5 bases from V and 0 bases from J, with 11 bases between.

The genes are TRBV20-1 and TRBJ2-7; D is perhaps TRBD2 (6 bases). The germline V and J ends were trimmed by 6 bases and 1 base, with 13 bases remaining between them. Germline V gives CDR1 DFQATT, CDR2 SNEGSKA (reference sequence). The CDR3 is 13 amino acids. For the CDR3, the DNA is TGCAGTGCGGCGGGGTTTCCTTCCTACGAGCAGTACTTC. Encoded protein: CSAAGFPSYEQYF.

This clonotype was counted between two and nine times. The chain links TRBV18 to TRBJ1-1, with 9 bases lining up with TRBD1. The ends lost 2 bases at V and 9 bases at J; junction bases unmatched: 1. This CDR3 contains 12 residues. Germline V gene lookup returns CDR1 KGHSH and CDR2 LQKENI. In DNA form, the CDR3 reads TGTGCCAGCTCACCAGGGACAGGGAAAGCTTTCTTT. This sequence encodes CASSPGTGKAFF.

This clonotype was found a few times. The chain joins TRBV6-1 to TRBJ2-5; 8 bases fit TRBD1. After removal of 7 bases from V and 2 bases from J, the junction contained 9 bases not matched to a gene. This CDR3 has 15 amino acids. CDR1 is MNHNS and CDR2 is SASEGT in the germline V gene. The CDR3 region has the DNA TGTGCCAGCACCAGACAGGGGCAATTACAAGAGACCCAGTACTTC. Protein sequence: CASTRQGQLQETQYF.

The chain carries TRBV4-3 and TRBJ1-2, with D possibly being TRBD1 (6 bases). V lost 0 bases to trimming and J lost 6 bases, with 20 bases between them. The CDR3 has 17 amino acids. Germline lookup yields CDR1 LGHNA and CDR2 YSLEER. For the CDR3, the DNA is TGCGCCAGCAGCCAAGATATGTCGGGGGGCTATCTCCATGGCTACACCTTC. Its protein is CASSQDMSGGYLHGYTF.

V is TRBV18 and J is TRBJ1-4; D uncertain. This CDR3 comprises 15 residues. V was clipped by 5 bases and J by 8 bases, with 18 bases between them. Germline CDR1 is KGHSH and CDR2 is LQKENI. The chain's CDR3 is CASSAAGLESEKLFF. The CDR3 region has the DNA TGTGCCAGCTCAGCAGCGGGTCTGGAGTCGGAAAAACTGTTTTTT. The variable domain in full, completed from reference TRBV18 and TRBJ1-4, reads NAGVMQNPRHLVRRRGQEARLRCSPMKGHSHVYWYRQLPEEGLKFMVYLQKENIIDESGMPKERFSAEFPKEGPSILRIQQVVRGDSAAYFCASSAAGLESEKLFFGSGTQLSVL.

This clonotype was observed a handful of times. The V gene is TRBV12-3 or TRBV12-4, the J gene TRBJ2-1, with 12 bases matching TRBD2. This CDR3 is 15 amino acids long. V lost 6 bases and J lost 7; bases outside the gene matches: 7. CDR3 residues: CASRLAGGPGNEQFF. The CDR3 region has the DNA TGTGCCAGCAGGCTAGCGGGAGGGCCGGGGAATGAGCAGTTCTTC.

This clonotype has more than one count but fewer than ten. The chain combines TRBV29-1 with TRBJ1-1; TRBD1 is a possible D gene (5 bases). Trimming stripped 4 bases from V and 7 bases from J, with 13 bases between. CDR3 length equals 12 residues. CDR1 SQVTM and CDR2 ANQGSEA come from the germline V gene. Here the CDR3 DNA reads TGCAGCGTTGCCCGACAGATAGATGAAGCTTTCTTT. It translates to CSVARQIDEAFF.

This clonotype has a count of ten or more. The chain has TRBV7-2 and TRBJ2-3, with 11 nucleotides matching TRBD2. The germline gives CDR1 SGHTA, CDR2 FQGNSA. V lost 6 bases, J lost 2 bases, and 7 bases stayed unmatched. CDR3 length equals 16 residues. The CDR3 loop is CASSLRLAGFTDTQYF. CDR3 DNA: TGTGCCAGCAGTCTTAGACTAGCGGGGTTCACAGATACGCAGTATTTT.